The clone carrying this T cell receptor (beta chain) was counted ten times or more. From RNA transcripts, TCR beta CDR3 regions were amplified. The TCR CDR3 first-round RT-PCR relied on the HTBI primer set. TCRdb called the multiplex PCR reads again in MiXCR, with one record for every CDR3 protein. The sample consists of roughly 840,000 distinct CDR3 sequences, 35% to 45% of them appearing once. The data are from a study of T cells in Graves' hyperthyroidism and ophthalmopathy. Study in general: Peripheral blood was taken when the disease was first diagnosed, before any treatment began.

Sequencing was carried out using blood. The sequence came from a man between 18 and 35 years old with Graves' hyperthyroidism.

The DNA for the CDR3 is TGCAGCACAGTAGCCACAAATGCTAATGGCTACACCTTC. Its translation: CSTVATNANGYTF. This chain uses TRBV29-1 with TRBJ1-2; no reliable D call. This CDR3 region has 13 residues. The V gene lost 8 bases and the J gene lost 6 bases, with 19 bases spanning the gap. The germline V gene encodes CDR1 SQVTM and CDR2 ANQGSEA.